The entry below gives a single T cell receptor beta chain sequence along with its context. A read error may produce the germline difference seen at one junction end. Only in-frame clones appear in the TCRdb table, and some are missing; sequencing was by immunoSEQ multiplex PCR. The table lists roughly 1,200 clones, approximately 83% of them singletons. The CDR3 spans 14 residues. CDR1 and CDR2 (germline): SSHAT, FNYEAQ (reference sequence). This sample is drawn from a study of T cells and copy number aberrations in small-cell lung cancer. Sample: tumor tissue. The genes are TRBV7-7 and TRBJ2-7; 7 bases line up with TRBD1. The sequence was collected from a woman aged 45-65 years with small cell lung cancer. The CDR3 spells CASSLAGGSNEQYF. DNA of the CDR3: TGTGCTAGCAGCTTAGCAGGGGGTAGCAACGAGCAGTACTTC.